This TCR beta chain appears in the sequencing data of a study of CD8 T cells in Susac syndrome. It was with random hexamers that about 0.45 to 1 ug RNA was reverse transcribed. An immunoSEQ multiplex PCR generated amplified TCR beta CDR3 products spanning 54 Vbeta and 13 Jbeta. MiXCR, applied by TCRdb to the immunoSEQ multiplex PCR reads, yields one record per CDR3 protein. The sample consists of 130,000 or so distinct CDR3 sequences, around 91% of them appearing once. This clonotype appeared once. The target antigen is unknown. The study, taken as a whole, reports: The study acknowledged a relatively small number of individuals in its TCR sequencing and HLA analysis.

The multiple sclerosis controls were treatment-naive patients affected by stable or active relapsing-remitting disease. In contrast to the negatively isolated CD8+ and CD4+ T cells, TEMRA cells were FACS-enriched. The source of this sequence is a human donor with multiple sclerosis. Sequences were obtained from CD8+ T cells from PBMCs.

The CDR3 nucleotides are TGTGCCAGCAGTTCCGAAGACGGGGAGACCCAGTACTTC. Protein: CASSSEDGETQYF. This chain connects TRBV6-5 to TRBJ2-5; D is uncertain. Deletions cut 4 bases from V and 5 bases from J, with 11 bases between. Germline V gene lookup returns CDR1 MNHEY and CDR2 SVGAGI. CDR3 length: 13 residues.